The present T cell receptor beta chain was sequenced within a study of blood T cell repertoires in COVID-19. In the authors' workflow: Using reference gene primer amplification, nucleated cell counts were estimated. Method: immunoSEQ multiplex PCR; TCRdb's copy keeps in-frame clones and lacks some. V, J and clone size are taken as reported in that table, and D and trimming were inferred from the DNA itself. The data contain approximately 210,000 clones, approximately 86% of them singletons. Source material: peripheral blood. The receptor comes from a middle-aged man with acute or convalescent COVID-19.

The CDR3 here is CASSLTDRGEKLFF. The CDR3, as DNA: TGTGCCAGCAGCTTGACGGACAGGGGTGAAAAACTGTTTTTT. The chain employs TRBV11-1 and TRBJ1-4; the match to TRBD1 covers 9 bases. There are 14 residues in the CDR3. Trimming took 3 bases from V and 7 from J; bases not matched to a gene: 3. Germline lookup yields CDR1 SGHAT and CDR2 FQDESV (reference sequence).